This T cell receptor beta chain comes out of a study of OX40 agonist ivuxolimab in advanced cancers. The wider study: The patients received agonistic anti-OX40 (CD134) antibody ivuxolimab.

With regard to this clone: Its antigen is currently unknown.

Germline V gives CDR1 MNHEY, CDR2 SMNVEV (reference sequence). This CDR3 is built from 16 residues. V gave up 4 bases and J gave up 9 bases; unmatched junction bases: 13. Prior autoimmune disease or systemic immunosuppression barred patients. The repertoire was sequenced with immunoSEQ multiplex PCR; TCRdb's copy has only in-frame clones and lacks some. The data show some 76,000 clones, more than 85% seen once. Study outcomes and limitations: CD4+ T cells averaged fewer expanded clones than CD8+ T cells. The CD4+ and CD8+ T cells in the blood had expanded clonally by week 6 at 0.1 to 3.0 mg/kg.

The receptor comes from an adult with an advanced solid tumor such as melanoma, head and neck, liver or kidney cancer. Sequenced here: CD4+ or CD8+ T cells sorted from blood, sampled in a trial of the OX40 agonist ivuxolimab. This sequence joins TRBV27 and TRBJ2-1; 9 positions agree with TRBD2. CDR3 sequence reads: CASSSGPGLALIEQFF. Written as DNA, the CDR3 is TGTGCCAGCAGTTCGGGCCCGGGACTAGCACTAATTGAGCAGTTCTTC.